The 7 T cell receptor beta chains given below trace back to one sample, sequenced in a study of CD8+CD57+ T cells in acquired aplastic anemia. Patients sequenced had flow cytometry evidence of CD8+CD57+ cell expansion. For CDR3 and TCR beta VDJ profiling, genomic DNA was the template used. Each CDR3 protein gets one entry after TCRdb re-called the reads with MiXCR. In the table there are over 150,000 distinct CDR3 sequences, just over 50% of which are singletons. Sequenced input: sorted CD4+, CD8+, or CD8+CD57+ T cells (not recorded which) from PBMCs. The receptors derive from a human donor with aplastic anemia.

This chain joins TRBV28 and TRBJ1-6; D is unresolved. Germline V lookup: CDR1 MDHEN, CDR2 SYDVKM. CDR3 length: 17 amino acids. V lost 2 bases to trimming and J lost 4 bases, with 15 bases between them. Here the CDR3 reads CASSLDPPGRYNSPLHF. CDR3 nucleotide sequence: TGTGCCAGCAGTTTAGACCCCCCGGGCAGATATAATTCACCCCTCCACTTT.

This clonotype occurred many times. This chain uses TRBV7-9 with TRBJ2-3, with TRBD2 matching 8 bases. V gave up 5 bases and J gave up 5 bases; unmatched junction bases: 6. Germline CDR1 SEHNR, CDR2 FQNEAQ (reference sequence). The CDR3 consists of 14 residues. The CDR3 sequence is CASSPTSVGDTQYF. For the CDR3, the DNA is TGTGCCAGCAGCCCGACTAGCGTCGGAGATACGCAGTATTTT. The complete variable domain, with remaining parts taken from reference TRBV7-9 and TRBJ2-3, reads DTGVSQNPRHKITKRGQNVTFRCDPISEHNRLYWYRQTLGQGPEFLTYFQNEAQLEKSRLLSDRFSAERPKGSFSTLEIQRTEQGDSAMYLCASSPTSVGDTQYFGPGTRLTVL.

The chain employs TRBV25-1 and TRBJ1-2; D gene unclear. Per germline, CDR1 MGHDK and CDR2 SYGVNS. V was shortened by 0 bases and J by 5 bases, with 19 bases between the two germline ends. This CDR3 has 17 amino acids. The CDR3 sequence is CASSEYDMEKNGYGYTF. The CDR3 DNA sequence: TGTGCCAGCAGTGAATATGATATGGAAAAGAACGGATATGGCTACACCTTC.

Regarding this clonotype: No conserved phenylalanine or tryptophan ends this CDR3, so it is likely a read error. The chain links TRBV2 to TRBJ2-1; possibly TRBD2 for D (5 bases). V was trimmed by 4 bases and J by 5 bases, leaving 15 bases between them. The CDR3 contains 15 residues. CDR1 is SNHLY and CDR2 is FYNNEI in the germline V gene. The CDR3 coding sequence is TGTGCCAGCAGTGTGCTTACTGGACTTAACAATGAGCAGTTCCTC. Encoded protein: CASSVLTGLNNEQFL.

This chain joins TRBV24-1 and TRBJ2-1; tentatively, D is TRBD1 or TRBD2 (6 bases each). This CDR3 is built from 17 residues. The V gene lost 6 bases and the J gene lost 0 bases, with 17 bases spanning the gap. CDR1 is KGHDR and CDR2 is SFDVKD in the germline V gene. The CDR3 DNA is TGTGCCACCAGTACTAGCAGGGGACAAAGCTCCTACAATGAGCAGTTCTTC. Translating gives CATSTSRGQSSYNEQFF.

This clonotype was recorded at least ten times. V and J are TRBV12-3 or TRBV12-4 and TRBJ1-1; D is unclear. The CDR3 loop spans 14 amino acids. The V and J ends lost 1 base and 5 bases respectively, with 11 bases between them. CDR3 region: CASSLGTGWTEAFF. Written as DNA, the CDR3 is TGTGCCAGCAGTTTAGGGACGGGGTGGACTGAAGCTTTCTTT.

The genes are TRBV11-1 and TRBJ2-1, with D possibly TRBD2 on 6 matching bases. Trimming shortened V by 1 base and J by 10 bases, and 23 bases separated the two germline ends. In germline, CDR1 is SGHAT, CDR2 FQDESV (reference sequence). This CDR3 has 17 amino acids. CDR3 sequence: CASSLGGGTAGVGEQFF. CDR3 bases: TGTGCCAGCAGCTTAGGGGGCGGGACGGCCGGCGTCGGGGAGCAGTTCTTC.